Reported below is one TCR beta chain. This entry is derived from a study of shared clonotypes between healthy human individuals. Produced via immunoSEQ multiplex PCR; TCRdb's table is partial and in-frame only. Of about 1.1 million clones in the sample, around three quarters were seen once. Germline V CDR1 and CDR2: SGHRS, YFSETQ. This CDR3 is built from 17 residues. V gave up 0 bases and J gave up 2 bases; unmatched junction bases: 4. Sequenced material: memory CD4+ T cells from PBMCs. Specified subset: CD45RA-negative fraction. The chain uses TRBV5-1 and TRBJ2-1, with 11 bases fitting TRBD2. This clonotype originated in a man between 18 and 29 years old in good health. Some clones in this sample may be carry-over from other donors' samples. The CDR3 protein is CASSLGSGRAAYNEQFF. CDR3 nucleotide sequence: TGCGCCAGCAGCTTGGGTAGCGGGAGGGCCGCCTACAATGAGCAGTTCTTC.